A selection of T cell receptor beta chains follows, all from one sample in a study of blood T cells in healthy people across ages. TCRdb fed the 5' RACE reads into MiXCR, producing one record per CDR3 protein. The sample yields around 1,100,000 distinct CDR3 sequences, 30% to 40% seen once. Sample: blood. The receptors here all came from a man in his late teens or twenties in good health. The conserved cysteine and the conserved F or W are not part of the CDR3 here.

CDR3 length	V gene	J gene	CDR3 protein
13	TRBV6-1	TRBJ1-1	ASSREDRVNTEAF
14	TRBV20-1	TRBJ1-5	SAREDLQGTGQPQH
13	TRBV5-1	TRBJ2-3	ASSLGTGGEDTQY
13	TRBV7-9	TRBJ2-5	ASSLGRVSQETQY
15	TRBV3-1	TRBJ2-3	ASSQTEAGRRSWTQY
12	TRBV12-3/TRBV12-4	TRBJ1-2	ASSGYDRAHGYT
13	TRBV6-6	TRBJ2-2	ASSLDRGFAGELF
12	TRBV6-5	TRBJ1-1	ASVLREGYTEAF
13	TRBV25-1	TRBJ2-5	ASSDPTSYQETQY
14	TRBV9	TRBJ1-4	ASSVGGTGWREKLF
13	TRBV4-3	TRBJ1-2	ASSQAAASNYGYT
13	TRBV6-2/TRBV6-3	TRBJ2-3	ASSRRTGKPDTQY
11	TRBV6-6	TRBJ2-7	ASSYRDNYEQY
11	TRBV6-5	TRBJ2-7	ASRKWRDNEQY
14	TRBV4-2	TRBJ2-3	ASSQGVGVGADTQY
12	TRBV20-1	TRBJ2-2	SAQRGGLTGELF
14	TRBV4-1	TRBJ2-5	ASSTKAWDTYNEQY
11	TRBV12-3/TRBV12-4	-	ASSSQGVYEQY
13	TRBV4-1	TRBJ1-6	ASSQGDRFNSPLH
11	TRBV12-3/TRBV12-4	TRBJ2-5	ASSRARQETQY
12	TRBV28	TRBJ1-5	ASRPGTDYQPQH
10	TRBV30	TRBJ2-7	AWSQGLDEQY
15	TRBV4-2	TRBJ2-5	ASSRGLAGDLQETQY
11	TRBV20-1	TRBJ2-5	SAREIAWETQY
13	TRBV4-2	TRBJ2-5	ASSQLLGEQETQY
14	TRBV6-5	TRBJ1-6	ASSYHNPGDYSPLH
12	TRBV12-3/TRBV12-4	TRBJ2-3	ASSFGDRTDTQY
11	TRBV12-3/TRBV12-4	TRBJ1-5	AISPRGIQPQH
11	TRBV20-1	TRBJ2-5	SARASGAETQY
11	TRBV5-1	TRBJ1-1	ASSLTENGEAF
12	TRBV29-1	TRBJ2-1	SVEDRGTGDEQF
14	TRBV20-1	TRBJ2-7	SARGYGTGGVYEQY
12	TRBV6-5	TRBJ1-1	ASSSLTGRTEAF